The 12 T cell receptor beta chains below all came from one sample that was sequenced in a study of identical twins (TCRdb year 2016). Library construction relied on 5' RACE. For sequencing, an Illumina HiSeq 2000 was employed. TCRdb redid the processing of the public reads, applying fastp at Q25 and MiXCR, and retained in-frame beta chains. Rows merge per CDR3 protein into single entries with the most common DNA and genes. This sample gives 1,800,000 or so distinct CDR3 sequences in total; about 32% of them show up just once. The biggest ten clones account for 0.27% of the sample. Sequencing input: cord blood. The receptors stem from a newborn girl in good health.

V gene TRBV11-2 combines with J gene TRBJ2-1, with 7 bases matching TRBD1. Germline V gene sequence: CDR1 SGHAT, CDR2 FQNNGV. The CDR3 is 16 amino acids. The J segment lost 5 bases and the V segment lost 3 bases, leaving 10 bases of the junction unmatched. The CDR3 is CASSFLRRGQNNEQFF. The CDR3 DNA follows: TGTGCCAGCAGCTTCCTAAGAAGGGGACAGAACAATGAGCAGTTCTTC.

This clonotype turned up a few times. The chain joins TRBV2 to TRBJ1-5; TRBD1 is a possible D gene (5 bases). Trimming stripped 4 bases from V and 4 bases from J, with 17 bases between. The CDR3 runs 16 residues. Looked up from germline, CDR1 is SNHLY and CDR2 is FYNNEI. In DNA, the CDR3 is TGTGCCAGCAGTGCGGGGGACGGGTTGGGGAATCAGCCCCAGCATTTT. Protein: CASSAGDGLGNQPQHF.

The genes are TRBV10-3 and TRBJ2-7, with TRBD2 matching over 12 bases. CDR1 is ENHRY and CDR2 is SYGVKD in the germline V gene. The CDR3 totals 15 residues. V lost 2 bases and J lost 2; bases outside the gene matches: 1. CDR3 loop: CAISETSGRPYEQYF. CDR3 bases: TGTGCCATCAGTGAGACTAGCGGGAGGCCCTACGAGCAGTACTTC.

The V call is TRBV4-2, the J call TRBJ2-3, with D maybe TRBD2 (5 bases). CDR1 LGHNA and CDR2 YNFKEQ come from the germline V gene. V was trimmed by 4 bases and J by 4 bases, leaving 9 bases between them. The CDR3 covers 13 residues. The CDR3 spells CASSRLSADTQYF. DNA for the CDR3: TGTGCCAGCAGCCGACTATCGGCAGATACGCAGTATTTT.

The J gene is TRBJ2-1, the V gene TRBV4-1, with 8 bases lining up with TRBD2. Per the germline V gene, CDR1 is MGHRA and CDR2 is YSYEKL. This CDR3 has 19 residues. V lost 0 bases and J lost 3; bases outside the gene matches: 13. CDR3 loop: CASSQETTSERAGYNEQFF. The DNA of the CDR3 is TGCGCCAGCAGCCAAGAAACGACTAGCGAGAGGGCTGGCTACAATGAGCAGTTCTTC.

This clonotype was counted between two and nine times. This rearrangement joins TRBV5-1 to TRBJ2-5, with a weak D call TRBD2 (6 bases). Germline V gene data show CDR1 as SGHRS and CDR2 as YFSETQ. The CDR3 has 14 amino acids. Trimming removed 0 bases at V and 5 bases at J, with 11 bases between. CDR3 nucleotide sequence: TGCGCCAGCAGCTTGGCTGTGGCGGGGGAGACCCAGTACTTC. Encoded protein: CASSLAVAGETQYF. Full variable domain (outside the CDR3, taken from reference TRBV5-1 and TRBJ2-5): KAGVTQTPRYLIKTRGQQVTLSCSPISGHRSVSWYQQTPGQGLQFLFEYFSETQRNKGNFPGRFSGRQFSNSRSEMNVSTLELGDSALYLCASSLAVAGETQYFGPGTRLLVL.

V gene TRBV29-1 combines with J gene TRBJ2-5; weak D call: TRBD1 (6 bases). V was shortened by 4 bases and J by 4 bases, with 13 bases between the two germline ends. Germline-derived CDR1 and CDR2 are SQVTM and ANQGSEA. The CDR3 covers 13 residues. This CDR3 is CSVVQGRGETQYF. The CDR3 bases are TGCAGCGTTGTACAGGGCAGGGGAGAGACCCAGTACTTC. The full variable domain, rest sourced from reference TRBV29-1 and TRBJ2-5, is SAVISQKPSRDICQRGTSLTIQCQVDSQVTMMFWYRQQPGQSLTLIATANQGSEATYESGFVIDKFPISRPNLTFSTLTVSNMSPEDSSIYLCSVVQGRGETQYFGPGTRLLVL.

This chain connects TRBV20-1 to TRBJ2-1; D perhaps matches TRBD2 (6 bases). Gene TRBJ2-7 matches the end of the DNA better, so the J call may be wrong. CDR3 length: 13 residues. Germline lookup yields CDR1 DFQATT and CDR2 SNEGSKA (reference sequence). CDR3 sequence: CSATTGSHNEQYF. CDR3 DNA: TGCAGTGCCACAACCGGGAGCCACAATGAGCAGTACTTC.

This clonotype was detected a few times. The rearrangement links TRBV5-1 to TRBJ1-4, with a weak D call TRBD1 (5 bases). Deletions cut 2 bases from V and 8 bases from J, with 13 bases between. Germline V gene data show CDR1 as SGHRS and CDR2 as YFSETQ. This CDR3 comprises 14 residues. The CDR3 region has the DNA TGCGCCAGCAGCTTAGCCCAGGGTGGCGAAAAACTGTTTTTT. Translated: CASSLAQGGEKLFF. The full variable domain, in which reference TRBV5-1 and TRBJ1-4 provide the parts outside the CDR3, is KAGVTQTPRYLIKTRGQQVTLSCSPISGHRSVSWYQQTPGQGLQFLFEYFSETQRNKGNFPGRFSGRQFSNSRSEMNVSTLELGDSALYLCASSLAQGGEKLFFGSGTQLSVL.

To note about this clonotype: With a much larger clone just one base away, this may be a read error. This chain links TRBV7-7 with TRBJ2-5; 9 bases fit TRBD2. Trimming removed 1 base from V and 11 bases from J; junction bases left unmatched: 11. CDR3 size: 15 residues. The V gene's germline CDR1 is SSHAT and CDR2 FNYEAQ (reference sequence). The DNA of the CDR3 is TGTGCCAGCAGCTTAGAGACTAGCGGCAACAATGAGCAGTACTTC. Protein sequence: CASSLETSGNNEQYF.

This CDR3 is CSASTTNTGELFF. CDR3 bases: TGCAGTGCTAGTACTACGAACACCGGGGAGCTGTTTTTT. V gene TRBV20-1 combines with J gene TRBJ2-2; D call uncertain. V was pared by 3 bases and J by 0 bases, with 5 bases between. The CDR3 totals 13 residues. The germline CDR1 and CDR2 sequences are DFQATT and SNEGSKA (reference sequence).

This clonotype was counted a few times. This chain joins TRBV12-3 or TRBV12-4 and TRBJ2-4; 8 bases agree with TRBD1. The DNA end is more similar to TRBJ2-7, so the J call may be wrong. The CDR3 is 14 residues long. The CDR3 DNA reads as TGTGCCAGCAGTTTAGAAGCAGGGGGCCACGAGCAGTACTTC. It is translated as CASSLEAGGHEQYF.